The T cell receptor (beta chain) described here comes from a study of T cells after yellow fever vaccination. Study results and limitations: Abundant contaminating clonotypes from the bulk population could appear in FACS-sorted repertoires. Faster peaking, at day 5 versus 15, marked a secondary response that was weaker. The booster response re-showed most primary clones: around 96% CD4, 88% CD8. Overlap between CD4 and CD8 compartments was detected for a small share of clonotypes.

CDR1 is DFQATT and CDR2 is SNEGSKA in the germline V gene (reference sequence). The CDR3 covers 11 residues. This clonotype appeared many times. What it recognizes is unknown. One end of the junction is discordant with germline, which a read error may explain. Using its own MiXCR run on the 5' RACE reads, TCRdb lists one record per CDR3 protein. The data contain some 420,000 distinct CDR3 sequences, approximately 18% of them singletons. This TCR came from a man between 18 and 35 years old who received the YFV17D yellow fever vaccine. The rearrangement joins TRBV20-1 to TRBJ2-7; 10 positions agree with TRBD2. This specimen consisted of PBMCs, obtained before the yellow fever booster vaccination. The CDR3 spells CSAPASGTSVF. The CDR3 nucleotides read TGCAGTGCCCCCGCTTCGGGGACTAGCGTTTTC.